The entry that follows covers one TCR beta chain sequence. Its antigen is as yet unknown. CDR3 size: 13 residues. V lost 10 bases and J lost 2, with 15 bases in between. Germline assignment: CDR1 MNHEY and CDR2 SVGAGI. Measured with immunoSEQ multiplex PCR; TCRdb has only the in-frame clones, and not every one. The sample contains 95,000 to 110,000 clones, around nine tenths of which appear only once. These data come from a study of T cell responses to AZD1222 COVID-19 vaccine. Study conclusions and caveats: The study identified only six AZD1222 recipients as seropositive at baseline. Spike-specific TCR depth and breadth grew after two AZD1222 doses. The donor group comprised mostly white British people and more females; the analysis possibly underestimated clonal diversity. Nearly half of spike-specific TCRs reportedly target unmutated variant regions.

Sequenced here: peripheral blood, sampled on day 0 of AZD1222 vaccination. This sequence originates from an adult in good health. V is TRBV6-5 and J is TRBJ2-7; possible D gene TRBD1, 6 bases. The CDR3: CAIADRSPYEQYF. For the CDR3, the DNA is TGTGCCATCGCTGACAGGTCCCCCTACGAGCAGTACTTC.